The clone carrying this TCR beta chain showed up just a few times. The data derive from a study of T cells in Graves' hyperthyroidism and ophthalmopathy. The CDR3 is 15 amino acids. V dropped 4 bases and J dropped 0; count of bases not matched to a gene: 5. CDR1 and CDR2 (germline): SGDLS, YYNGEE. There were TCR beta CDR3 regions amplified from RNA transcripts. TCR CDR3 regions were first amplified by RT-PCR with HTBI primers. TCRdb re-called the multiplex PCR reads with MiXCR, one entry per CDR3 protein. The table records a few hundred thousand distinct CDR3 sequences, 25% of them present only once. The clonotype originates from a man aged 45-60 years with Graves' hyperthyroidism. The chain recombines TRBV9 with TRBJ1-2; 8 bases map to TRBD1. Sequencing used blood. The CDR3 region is CASSPGGQANYGYTF. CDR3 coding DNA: TGTGCCAGCAGCCCGGGGGGACAGGCTAACTATGGCTACACCTTC.